Here is one T cell receptor (beta chain) with its context. The sample comes from a study of blood T cell repertoires in COVID-19. About the study: Acute and convalescent COVID-19 specimens originated in the United States, Italy and Spain. From T cells, B-cell-depleted T cells, or PBMCs came the material, which was cDNA or gDNA.

The authors' processing: Using reference gene primer amplification, nucleated cell counts were estimated. Libraries were prepared by immunoSEQ multiplex PCR; TCRdb keeps only in-frame clonotypes and omits some of them. The V and J calls and clone size come from that table; D and trimming were worked out from the DNA. In the table there are under 200,000 clones, 77% of which are singletons. Losses at the gene ends were 10 bases for V and 1 base for J; bases not matched to a gene: 8. The germline CDR1 and CDR2 sequences are ENHRY and SYGVKD. The CDR3 length is 14 residues. The chain combines TRBV10-3 with TRBJ2-3; TRBD1 agrees at 7 bases. The clonotype was recovered from a man aged 65-85 years with acute or convalescent COVID-19. Sequencing input: peripheral blood. CDR3 sequence (DNA): TGTGCCACAAAAACAGGGGTCGGCACAGATACGCAGTATTTT. This translates into CATKTGVGTDTQYF.